What follows are 6 T cell receptor beta chains derived from one specimen sequenced in a study of blood T cell repertoires in COVID-19. Sequenced by immunoSEQ multiplex PCR; TCRdb stores in-frame clones only, minus some. Altogether 150,000 to 200,000 clones are present, roughly four fifths being singletons, with the ten largest covering around 2.4%. The material sequenced was peripheral blood. These receptors all come from a human donor with acute or convalescent COVID-19. The donor label of this sample is uncertain.

The chain has TRBV7-7 and TRBJ1-1; no clear D gene. The length of the CDR3 is 14 residues. V gave up 5 bases and J gave up 4 bases, with 14 bases separating them. CDR1 SSHAT and CDR2 FNYEAQ come from the germline V gene (reference sequence). DNA of the CDR3: TGTGCCAGCAGCCCCCTTCTGATTAGCACTGAAGCTTTCTTT. It codes for CASSPLLISTEAFF. The variable domain in full, with the rest retrieved from reference TRBV7-7 and TRBJ1-1, is GAGVSQSPRYKVTKRGQDVTLRCDPISSHATLYWYQQALGQGPEFLTYFNYEAQPDKSGLPSDRFSAERPEGSISTLTIQRTEQRDSAMYRCASSPLLISTEAFFGQGTRLTVV.

This clone was counted once. The chain recombines TRBV5-6 with TRBJ1-6; no firm D call. Germline assignment: CDR1 SGHDT and CDR2 YYEEEE. The CDR3 runs to 14 residues. V lost 1 base to trimming and J lost 6 bases, with 8 bases between them. The CDR3, as DNA: TGTGCCAGCAGCTTGAGCCGGGGTAATTCACCCCTCCACTTT. Translated: CASSLSRGNSPLHF.

This clone was seen a handful of times. The DNA for the CDR3 is TGTGCCAGCAGCTCGCCTCCGGGACAGTCGAACACCGGGGAGCTGTTTTTT. As protein: CASSSPPGQSNTGELFF. The V gene is TRBV7-9, the J gene TRBJ2-2, with 7 bases aligning to TRBD1. V trimming: 4 bases; J trimming: 0 bases; junction bases outside the gene matches: 8. The CDR3 extends over 17 amino acids. Germline-derived CDR1 and CDR2 are SEHNR and FQNEAQ (reference sequence).

This chain uses TRBV6-5 with TRBJ1-2; D not resolved. V was shortened by 2 bases and J by 6 bases, with 7 bases between the two germline ends. Germline CDR1 reads MNHEY; CDR2 reads SVGAGI. The CDR3 contains 12 residues. CDR3 amino acids: CASSYGEDGYTF. CDR3 DNA: TGTGCCAGCAGTTACGGGGAGGATGGCTACACCTTC.

This clone was seen many times. The rearrangement uses TRBV4-1 and TRBJ1-5; no definite D call. The CDR3 is 16 amino acids. V lost 0 bases and J 4 bases, leaving 13 bases between the germline ends. Per the germline V gene, CDR1 is MGHRA and CDR2 is YSYEKL. This CDR3 is CASSQDGGLGNQPQHF. The CDR3 bases are TGCGCCAGCAGCCAAGACGGTGGACTGGGGAATCAGCCCCAGCATTTT.

The genes are TRBV6-6 and TRBJ2-3, with 7 bases lining up with TRBD2. The V gene's germline CDR1 is MNHNY and CDR2 SVGAGI (reference sequence). The trim removed 7 bases at V and 3 bases at J, leaving 10 bases unmatched. The CDR3 spans 15 residues. CDR3 region: CASTRGGGPTDTQYF. For the CDR3, the DNA is TGTGCCAGCACCCGCGGCGGGGGACCGACAGATACGCAGTATTTT.